Sequencing of this TCR beta chain was carried out in a study of blood T cell repertoires in COVID-19. Background on the study: Samples of COVID-19 (acute and convalescent) were obtained from the United States, Italy and Spain. In each case, the material was cDNA or gDNA derived from T cells, B-cell-depleted T cells, or PBMCs.

This clone occurred once. The junction does not match germline at one end; this may be a read error. The method was immunoSEQ multiplex PCR; TCRdb's version includes in-frame clones alone and lacks a portion of them. The sample has about 250,000 clones; approximately 85% are singletons. Sequencing was done on a sample of peripheral blood. The sequence was collected from a middle-aged man with active or convalescent COVID-19.

CDR3: CASSISGPSNEQFF. The CDR3 nucleotides read TGTGCTAGCAGCATTAGCGGACCCTCAAATGAGCAGTTCTTC. The gene calls are TRBV7-7 and TRBJ2-1; tentatively, D is TRBD2 (6 bases). CDR3 length: 14 residues. Germline V gives CDR1 SSHAT, CDR2 FNYEAQ (reference sequence).